This passage covers 21 T cell receptor beta chains from one sample sequenced in a study of CD8+ T cells in alopecia areata. The treatment denotes: oral pan-JAK inhibitor, 5-10 mg twice daily. Following extraction, RNA underwent reverse transcription to cDNA, which served as the sequencing template. The protocol was immunoSEQ multiplex PCR, while the TCRdb copy is restricted to in-frame clones and leaves out a portion. The data contain 95,000 to 100,000 clones, approximately 66% of them singletons. The sequenced sample was CD8+ T cells sorted from blood, obtained at week 4, from a patient treated with tofacitinib. Every receptor here comes from a human donor with alopecia areata.

The genes are TRBV12-5 and TRBJ1-5; TRBD1 agrees at 7 bases. From germline, CDR1 is LGHNT and CDR2 FRNRAP. V lost 8 bases and J lost 3; bases outside the gene matches: 4. CDR3 length equals 13 residues. The CDR3 DNA follows: TGTGCTAGTACGACAGGGCTCAATCAGCCCCAGCATTTT. As protein: CASTTGLNQPQHF.

A note on this clone: Other DNA sequences in the sample encode the same CDR3. V is TRBV20-1 and J is TRBJ2-1; D gene unclear. CDR1 and CDR2 from the germline V gene are DFQATT and SNEGSKA (reference sequence). Trimming took off 2 bases at V and 6 bases at J, with 5 bases between the two ends. This CDR3 is built from 11 residues. The CDR3 sequence: CSARWGNEQFF. The CDR3 bases are TGCAGTGCTAGATGGGGCAATGAGCAGTTCTTC.

A note on this clone: Other DNA sequences within the sample encode an identical CDR3. The chain combines TRBV30 with TRBJ1-1, with 8 nucleotides matching TRBD1. Per germline, CDR1 GTSNPN and CDR2 SVGIG (reference sequence). V was clipped by 0 bases and J by 1 base; unmatched bases: 1. The CDR3 has 14 amino acids. DNA of the CDR3: TGTGCCTGGAGTGTAGGGACAGGGAACACTGAAGCTTTCTTT. Translating it yields CAWSVGTGNTEAFF.

This clone occurred a few times. The rearrangement joins TRBV13 to TRBJ1-1, with D tentatively TRBD1 (5 bases). Germline V gene data show CDR1 as PRHDT and CDR2 as FYEKMQ (reference sequence). Deletions cut 3 bases from V and 7 bases from J, with 12 bases between. This CDR3 spans 13 amino acids. As DNA, the CDR3 is TGTGCCAGCAGCTTGAGGAGGGGTATTGAAGCTTTCTTT. Translated, it gives CASSLRRGIEAFF.

This sequence joins TRBV30 and TRBJ1-2; TRBD1 agrees at 10 bases. CDR3 length equals 14 residues. V gave up 8 bases and J gave up 3 bases; unmatched junction bases: 9. CDR1 and CDR2 from the germline V gene are GTSNPN and SVGIG (reference sequence). The CDR3 nucleotides are TGTGCCGGACTAAGGGACAGGGGAGACTATGGCTACACCTTC. It translates to CAGLRDRGDYGYTF.

V usage is TRBV27 and J usage is TRBJ1-2; 8 nucleotides line up with TRBD1. The CDR3 contains 15 residues. After removal of 0 bases from V and 4 bases from J, the junction contained 4 bases not matched to a gene. In germline, CDR1 is MNHEY, CDR2 SMNVEV (reference sequence). As DNA, the CDR3 is TGTGCCAGCAGTTTATCGGACAGGGCTGCCTATGGCTACACCTTC. It yields the protein CASSLSDRAAYGYTF.

The chain joins TRBV19 to TRBJ2-1; 15 bases line up with TRBD2. The CDR3 is 15 residues long. Trimming removed 5 bases from V and 9 bases from J; junction bases left unmatched: 5. Germline assignment: CDR1 LNHDA and CDR2 SQIVND (reference sequence). The CDR3 DNA reads TGTGCCAGTAGTGGGACTAGCGGGGGGCGCGGTGAGCAGTTCTTC. Translating it yields CASSGTSGGRGEQFF. Complete variable domain (other parts from reference TRBV19 and TRBJ2-1): DGGITQSPKYLFRKEGQNVTLSCEQNLNHDAMYWYRQDPGQGLRLIYYSQIVNDFQKGDIAEGYSVSREKKESFPLTVTSAQKNPTAFYLCASSGTSGGRGEQFFGPGTRLTVL.

The sample holds a few counts of this clone. The chain has TRBV6-6 and TRBJ2-1, with D possibly being TRBD1 or TRBD2 (5 bases each). Between the trimmed V and J ends, which lost 2 bases and 0 bases, there was a span of 8 bases. This CDR3 spans 15 amino acids. Germline V gene data show CDR1 as MNHNY and CDR2 as SVGAGI (reference sequence). This CDR3 reads CASSYRGPSYNEQFF. For the CDR3, the DNA is TGTGCCAGCAGTTACCGGGGACCCTCCTACAATGAGCAGTTCTTC.

V gene TRBV30 combines with J gene TRBJ1-2; 11 bases align to TRBD1. The CDR3 runs 13 residues. Trimming took 5 bases from V and 4 from J; bases not matched to a gene: 3. CDR1 and CDR2 from the germline V gene are GTSNPN and SVGIG (reference sequence). The CDR3 sequence is CAWGTGGIYGYTF. The CDR3 DNA reads as TGTGCCTGGGGGACAGGGGGAATCTATGGCTACACCTTC.

The J gene is TRBJ2-1, the V gene TRBV28, with D hard to call. Germline loops: CDR1 MDHEN, CDR2 SYDVKM. The CDR3 is made up of 17 amino acids. V was cut by 4 bases and J by 6 bases, with 22 bases left in between. CDR3 sequence (DNA): TGTGCCAGCAGTTCTCCACGGGTCACCCAACTAATCAATGAGCAGTTCTTC. It yields the protein CASSSPRVTQLINEQFF.

The chain links TRBV2 to TRBJ1-2; possibly TRBD1 for D (5 bases). The V gene's germline CDR1 is SNHLY and CDR2 FYNNEI. The CDR3 extends over 14 amino acids. Trimming shortened V by 7 bases and J by 5 bases, and 17 bases separated the two germline ends. CDR3 residues: CASITWGSTYGYTF. CDR3 DNA: TGTGCCAGCATAACGTGGGGCAGCACGTATGGCTACACCTTC.

The chain employs TRBV5-1 and TRBJ2-1; 8 positions match TRBD2. The ends lost 2 bases at V and 8 bases at J; junction bases unmatched: 12. CDR3 length: 16 residues. The V gene's germline CDR1 is SGHRS and CDR2 YFSETQ. CDR3 sequence: CASSLPREGLKYEQFF. CDR3 DNA: TGCGCCAGCAGCTTACCCCGGGAGGGCCTAAAGTATGAGCAGTTCTTC.

This clone was counted only a few times. This sequence joins TRBV29-1 and TRBJ2-3, with TRBD2 matching over 10 bases. The CDR3 is 15 residues long. V was clipped by 3 bases and J by 2 bases; unmatched bases: 5. Germline-derived CDR1 and CDR2 are SQVTM and ANQGSEA. The CDR3 loop is CSVDQTSGSTDTQYF. CDR3 in DNA: TGCAGCGTTGACCAGACTAGCGGGTCCACAGATACGCAGTATTTT.

This clone appeared once. V gene TRBV6-5 combines with J gene TRBJ2-1, with 9 bases identical to TRBD1. CDR1 and CDR2 (germline): MNHEY, SVGAGI. The CDR3 loop spans 14 amino acids. Trimming cost V 7 bases and J 4 bases; bases outside gene matches: 5. CDR3 amino acids: CASIGTGSYNEQFF. CDR3 coding DNA: TGTGCCAGCATCGGGACAGGGTCATACAATGAGCAGTTCTTC.

The chain joins TRBV30 to TRBJ1-2, with 10 bases lining up with TRBD1. The CDR3 sequence is 14 residues long. The ends lost 4 bases at V and 8 bases at J; junction bases unmatched: 10. Germline V gene sequence: CDR1 GTSNPN, CDR2 SVGIG (reference sequence). The CDR3 sequence: CAWNWDRGRSGYTF. For the CDR3, the DNA is TGTGCCTGGAACTGGGACAGGGGAAGGAGCGGCTACACCTTC.

This clone was seen more than once but under ten times. V usage is TRBV9 and J usage is TRBJ2-1; D gene unclear. Looked up from germline, CDR1 is SGDLS and CDR2 is YYNGEE. V lost 3 bases, J lost 5 bases, and 6 bases lay in between. The CDR3 spans 12 residues. CDR3 loop: CASSGLNNEQFF. The DNA for the CDR3 is TGTGCCAGCAGCGGTCTAAACAATGAGCAGTTCTTC.

This chain joins TRBV5-1 and TRBJ2-7; the D gene is possibly TRBD2 (5 bases). This CDR3 is 15 amino acids long. Looked up from germline, CDR1 is SGHRS and CDR2 is YFSETQ. With 4 bases removed from V and 0 bases from J, the gap between germline ends came to 14 bases. CDR3 protein: CASSEDGNLSYEQYF. The CDR3 bases are TGCGCCAGCAGCGAAGACGGGAATCTCTCCTACGAGCAGTACTTC. The full variable domain, in which reference TRBV5-1 and TRBJ2-7 provide the parts outside the CDR3, is KAGVTQTPRYLIKTRGQQVTLSCSPISGHRSVSWYQQTPGQGLQFLFEYFSETQRNKGNFPGRFSGRQFSNSRSEMNVSTLELGDSALYLCASSEDGNLSYEQYFGPGTRLTVT.

V gene TRBV4-1 combines with J gene TRBJ1-4; D is perhaps TRBD1 (6 bases). CDR1 is MGHRA and CDR2 is YSYEKL in the germline V gene. There are 15 residues in the CDR3. The V gene lost 0 bases and the J gene lost 7 bases, with 12 bases spanning the gap. This chain's CDR3 is CASSQDGQRGEKLFF. In DNA, the CDR3 is TGCGCCAGCAGCCAAGATGGACAGAGAGGTGAAAAACTGTTTTTT.

The genes are TRBV9 and TRBJ2-5, with 9 bases lining up with TRBD2. Trimming removed 0 bases from V and 5 bases from J; junction bases left unmatched: 8. The CDR3 is made up of 16 amino acids. Germline CDR1 and CDR2: SGDLS and YYNGEE. Written as DNA, the CDR3 is TGTGCCAGCAGCGTAGATGGCGGGGGGGCCATGGAGACCCAGTACTTC. It codes for CASSVDGGGAMETQYF.

This clone has a handful of counts. The CDR3 DNA is TGTGCCAGCAGTTTATCGCCCGGGAACACCTACGAGCAGTACTTC. It specifies CASSLSPGNTYEQYF. The genes are TRBV27 and TRBJ2-7; tentatively, D is TRBD2 (5 bases). The germline CDR1 and CDR2 sequences are MNHEY and SMNVEV (reference sequence). CDR3 length: 15 residues. V dropped 0 bases and J dropped 2 bases, with 11 bases sitting between them.

This rearrangement joins TRBV6-6 to TRBJ2-1; D not resolved. This CDR3 is built from 12 residues. CDR1 is MNHNY and CDR2 is SVGAGI in the germline V gene (reference sequence). Trimming left V 5 bases short and J 8 bases short, with 10 bases between. CDR3 nucleotide sequence: TGTGCCAGCAGTCCCTCAGGTGATGAGCAGTTCTTC. It is translated as CASSPSGDEQFF.